The TCR beta chain described here comes from a study of identical twins. In germline, CDR1 is SQVTM, CDR2 ANQGSEA. The CDR3 has 14 residues. V lost 6 bases and J lost 5; bases outside the gene matches: 8. This clonotype came up a few times. TCRdb passed the 5' RACE reads through MiXCR, listing each CDR3 protein once. The sample lists approximately 590,000 distinct CDR3 sequences; 9% to 10% were seen once. These data were also filed under a second study, of yellow fever vaccine responses in identical twins.

The TCR comes from a woman aged 18 to 35 in good health. The chain joins TRBV29-1 to TRBJ2-1; 9 bases line up with TRBD1. The sample consisted of PBMCs. DNA of the CDR3: TGCAGCGTGGGACAGGGAGCTGTCAACAATGAGCAGTTCTTC. Its protein product is CSVGQGAVNNEQFF.